This T cell receptor beta chain was observed in a study of regulatory T cells in long-lasting Graves disease. iRepertoire HTBI primers and Arm-PCR of CDR3 regions built TCR beta libraries. MiXCR was run by TCRdb on the multiplex PCR reads, yielding one entry per CDR3 protein. There are about 430,000 distinct CDR3 sequences in the sample; 20% to 25% occur only once, and roughly an eighth lies in the top ten. The time point here: persistent/refractory GD, antithyroid drugs over 5 years with positive TRAb. PBMC RNA was the source of the TCR library. The germline V and J ends were trimmed by 6 bases and 0 bases, with 10 bases remaining between them. From germline, CDR1 is MNHEY and CDR2 SMNVEV (reference sequence). The CDR3 sequence is 14 residues long.

This receptor was obtained from a female donor with Graves disease. The rearrangement links TRBV27 to TRBJ2-3; D ambiguous. This specimen consisted of peripheral blood mononuclear cells (PBMCs), obtained when the disease was refractory, from a patient treated with antithyroid drugs. The CDR3 loop is CASRYGRSTDTQYF. DNA for the CDR3: TGTGCCAGCAGATACGGACGTAGCACAGATACGCAGTATTTT.